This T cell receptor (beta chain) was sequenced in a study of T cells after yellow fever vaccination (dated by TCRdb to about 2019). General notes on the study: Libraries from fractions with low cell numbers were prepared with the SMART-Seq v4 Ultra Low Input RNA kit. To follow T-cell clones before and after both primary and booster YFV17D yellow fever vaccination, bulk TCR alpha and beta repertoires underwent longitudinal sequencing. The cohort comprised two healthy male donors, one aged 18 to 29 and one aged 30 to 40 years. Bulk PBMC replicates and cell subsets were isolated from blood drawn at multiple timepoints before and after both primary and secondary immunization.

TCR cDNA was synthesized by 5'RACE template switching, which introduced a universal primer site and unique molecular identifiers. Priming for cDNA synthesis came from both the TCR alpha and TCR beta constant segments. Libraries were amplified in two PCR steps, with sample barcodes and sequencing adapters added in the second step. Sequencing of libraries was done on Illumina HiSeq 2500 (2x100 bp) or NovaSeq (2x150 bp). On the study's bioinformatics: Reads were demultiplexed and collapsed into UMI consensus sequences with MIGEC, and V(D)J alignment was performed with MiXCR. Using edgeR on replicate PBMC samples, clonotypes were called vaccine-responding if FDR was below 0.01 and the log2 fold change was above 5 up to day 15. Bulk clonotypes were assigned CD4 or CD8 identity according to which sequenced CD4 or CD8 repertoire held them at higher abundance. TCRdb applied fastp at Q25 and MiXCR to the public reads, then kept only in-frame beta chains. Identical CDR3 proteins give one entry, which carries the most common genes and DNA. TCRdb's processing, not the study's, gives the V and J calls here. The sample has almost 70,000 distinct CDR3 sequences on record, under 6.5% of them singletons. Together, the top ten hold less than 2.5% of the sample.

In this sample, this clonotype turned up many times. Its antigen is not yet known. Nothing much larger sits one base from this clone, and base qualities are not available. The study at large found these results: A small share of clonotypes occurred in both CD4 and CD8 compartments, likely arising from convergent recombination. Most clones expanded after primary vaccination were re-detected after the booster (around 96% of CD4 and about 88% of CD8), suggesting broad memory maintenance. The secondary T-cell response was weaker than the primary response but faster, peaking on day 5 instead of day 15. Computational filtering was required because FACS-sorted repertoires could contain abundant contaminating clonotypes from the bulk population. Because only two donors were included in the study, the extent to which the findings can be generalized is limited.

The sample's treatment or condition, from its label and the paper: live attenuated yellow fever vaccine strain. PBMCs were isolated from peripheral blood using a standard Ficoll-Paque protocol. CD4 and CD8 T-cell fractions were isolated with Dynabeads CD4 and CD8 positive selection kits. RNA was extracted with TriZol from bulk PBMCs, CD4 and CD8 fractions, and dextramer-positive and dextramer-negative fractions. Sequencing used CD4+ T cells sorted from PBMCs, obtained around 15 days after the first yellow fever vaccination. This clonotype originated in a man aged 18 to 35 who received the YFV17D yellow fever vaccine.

At the DNA level, the sequence is TGTGCCAGCAGCCGACTAGCGGGGGGGCGCGAGCAGTACTTC. Translation gives CASSRLAGGREQYF. The V and J segments used are TRBV7-3 and TRBJ2-7; TRBD2 fits 14 bases in the junction. From V the trimming removes 5 bases and from J it removes 6 bases, while the gene matches leave 3 bases of the junction unaccounted for. The CDR3 starts with the cysteine, ends with the phenylalanine, and has 14 residues. The kept DNA is CDR3 alone, 42 bases in frame from the first base. The germline V gene gives CDR1 as SGHTA and CDR2 as FQGTGA.